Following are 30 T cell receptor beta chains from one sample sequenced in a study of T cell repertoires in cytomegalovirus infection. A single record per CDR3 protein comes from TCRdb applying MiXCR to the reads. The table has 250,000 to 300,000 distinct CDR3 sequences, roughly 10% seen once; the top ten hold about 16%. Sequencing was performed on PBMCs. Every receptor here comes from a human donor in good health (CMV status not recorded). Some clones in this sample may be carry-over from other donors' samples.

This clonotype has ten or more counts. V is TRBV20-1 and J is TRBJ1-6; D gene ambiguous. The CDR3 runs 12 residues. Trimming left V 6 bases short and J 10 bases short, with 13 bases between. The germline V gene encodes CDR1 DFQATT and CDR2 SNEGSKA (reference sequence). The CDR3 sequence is CSAVRQGSPLHF. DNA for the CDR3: TGCAGTGCCGTCCGACAAGGGTCACCCCTCCACTTT.

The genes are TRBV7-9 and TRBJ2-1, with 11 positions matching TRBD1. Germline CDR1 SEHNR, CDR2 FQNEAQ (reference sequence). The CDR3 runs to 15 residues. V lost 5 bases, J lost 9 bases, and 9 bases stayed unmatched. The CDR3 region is CASSVDRGHVGEQFF. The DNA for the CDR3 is TGTGCCAGCAGCGTGGACAGGGGGCATGTCGGTGAGCAGTTCTTC.

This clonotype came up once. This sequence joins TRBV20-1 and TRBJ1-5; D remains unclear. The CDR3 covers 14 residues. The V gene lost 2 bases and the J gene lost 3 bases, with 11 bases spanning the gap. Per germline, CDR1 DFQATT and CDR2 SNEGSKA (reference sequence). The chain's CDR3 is CSARPGRANQPQHF. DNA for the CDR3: TGCAGTGCTAGACCCGGGCGGGCCAATCAGCCCCAGCATTTT.

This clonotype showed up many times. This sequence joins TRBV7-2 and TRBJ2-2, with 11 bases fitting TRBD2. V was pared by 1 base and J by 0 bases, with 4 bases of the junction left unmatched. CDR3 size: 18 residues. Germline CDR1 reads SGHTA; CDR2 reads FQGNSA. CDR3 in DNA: TGTGCCAGCAGCTTAGATACTAGCGGGAGAGCGAACACCGGGGAGCTGTTTTTT. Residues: CASSLDTSGRANTGELFF.

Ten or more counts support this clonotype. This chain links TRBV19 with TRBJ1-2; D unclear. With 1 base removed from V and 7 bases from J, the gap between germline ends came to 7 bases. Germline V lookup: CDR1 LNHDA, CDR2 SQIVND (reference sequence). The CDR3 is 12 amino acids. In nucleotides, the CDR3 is TGTGCCAGTAGTATAGGAGGGTCTGGCTACACCTTC. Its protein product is CASSIGGSGYTF.

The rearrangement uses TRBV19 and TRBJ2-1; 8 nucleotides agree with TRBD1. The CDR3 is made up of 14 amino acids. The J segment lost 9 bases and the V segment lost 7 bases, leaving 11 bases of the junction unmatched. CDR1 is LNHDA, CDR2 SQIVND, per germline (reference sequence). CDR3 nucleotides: TGTGCCAGTAAACGGACAGGGATCCGGGGTGAGCAGTTCTTC. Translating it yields CASKRTGIRGEQFF.

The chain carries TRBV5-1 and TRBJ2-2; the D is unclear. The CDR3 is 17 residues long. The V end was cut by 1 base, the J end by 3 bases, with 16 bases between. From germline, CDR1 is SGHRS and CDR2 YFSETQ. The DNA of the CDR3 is TGCGCCAGCAGCTTGACAGTCGTTGCTGCGGACACCGGGGAGCTGTTTTTT. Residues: CASSLTVVAADTGELFF.

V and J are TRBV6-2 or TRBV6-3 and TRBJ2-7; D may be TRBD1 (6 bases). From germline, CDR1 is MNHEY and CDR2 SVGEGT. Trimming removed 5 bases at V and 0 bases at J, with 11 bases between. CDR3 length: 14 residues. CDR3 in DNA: TGTGCCAGCAGTCAAGGGGGAATCTCCTACGAGCAGTACTTC. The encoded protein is CASSQGGISYEQYF.

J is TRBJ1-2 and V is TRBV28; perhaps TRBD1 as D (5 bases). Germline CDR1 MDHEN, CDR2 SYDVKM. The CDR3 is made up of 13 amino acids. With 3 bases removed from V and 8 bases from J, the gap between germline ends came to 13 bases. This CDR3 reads CASSLPGTGGYTF. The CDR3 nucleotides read TGTGCCAGCAGTTTGCCGGGGACGGGCGGCTACACCTTC.

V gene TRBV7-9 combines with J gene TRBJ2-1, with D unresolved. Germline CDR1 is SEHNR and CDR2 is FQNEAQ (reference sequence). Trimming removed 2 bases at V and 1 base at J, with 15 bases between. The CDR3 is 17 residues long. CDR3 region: CASSLSHTSASYNEQFF. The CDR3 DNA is TGTGCCAGCAGCTTAAGTCACACATCGGCGTCCTACAATGAGCAGTTCTTC.

CDR3 residues: CSARPQGGYEQYF. The CDR3 nucleotides read TGCAGTGCTAGACCGCAGGGGGGCTACGAGCAGTACTTC. This chain connects TRBV20-1 to TRBJ2-7; D is possibly TRBD1 (7 bases). Trimming cost V 2 bases and J 3 bases, with 11 bases left between them. CDR1 and CDR2 (germline): DFQATT, SNEGSKA (reference sequence). The CDR3 extends over 13 amino acids.

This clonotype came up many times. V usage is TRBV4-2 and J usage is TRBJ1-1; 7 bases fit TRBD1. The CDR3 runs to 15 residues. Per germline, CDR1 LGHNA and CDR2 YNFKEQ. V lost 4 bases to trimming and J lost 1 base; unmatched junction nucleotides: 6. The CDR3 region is CASSPGQVTNTEAFF. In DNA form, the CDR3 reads TGTGCCAGCAGCCCCGGACAGGTGACGAACACTGAAGCTTTCTTT.

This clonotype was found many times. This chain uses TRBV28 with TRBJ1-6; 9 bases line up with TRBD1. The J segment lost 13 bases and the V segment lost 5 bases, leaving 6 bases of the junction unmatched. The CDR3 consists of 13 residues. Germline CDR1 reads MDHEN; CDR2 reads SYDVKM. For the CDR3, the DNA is TGTGCCAGCAGTGGGACAGGGACTAGGCCCCTCCACTTT. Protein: CASSGTGTRPLHF.

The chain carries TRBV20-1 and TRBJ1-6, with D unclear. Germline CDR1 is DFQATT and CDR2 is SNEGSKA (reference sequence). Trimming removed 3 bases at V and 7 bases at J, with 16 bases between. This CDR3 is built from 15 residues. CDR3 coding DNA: TGCAGTGCTAGTAGGGAGTCCGGAAAGAATTCACCCCTCCACTTT. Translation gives CSASRESGKNSPLHF.

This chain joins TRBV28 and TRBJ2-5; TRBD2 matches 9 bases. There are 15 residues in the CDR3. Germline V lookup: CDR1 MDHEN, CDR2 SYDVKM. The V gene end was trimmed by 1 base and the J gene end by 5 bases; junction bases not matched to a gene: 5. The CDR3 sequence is CASSLYAGGRETQYF. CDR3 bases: TGTGCCAGCAGTTTATACGCGGGAGGGAGGGAGACCCAGTACTTC.

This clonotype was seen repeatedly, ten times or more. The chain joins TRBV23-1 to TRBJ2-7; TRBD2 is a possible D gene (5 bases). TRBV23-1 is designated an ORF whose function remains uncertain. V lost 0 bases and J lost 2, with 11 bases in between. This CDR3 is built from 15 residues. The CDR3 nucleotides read TGCGCCAGCAGTCAATCGAGCGACGGGACCTACGAGCAGTACTTC. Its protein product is CASSQSSDGTYEQYF.

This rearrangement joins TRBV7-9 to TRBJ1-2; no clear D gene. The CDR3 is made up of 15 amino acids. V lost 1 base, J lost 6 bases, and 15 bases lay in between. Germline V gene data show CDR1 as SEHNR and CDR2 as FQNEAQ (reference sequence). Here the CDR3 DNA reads TGTGCCAGCAGCTTAGAGATCGGCGGGCGGAATGGCTACACCTTC. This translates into CASSLEIGGRNGYTF.

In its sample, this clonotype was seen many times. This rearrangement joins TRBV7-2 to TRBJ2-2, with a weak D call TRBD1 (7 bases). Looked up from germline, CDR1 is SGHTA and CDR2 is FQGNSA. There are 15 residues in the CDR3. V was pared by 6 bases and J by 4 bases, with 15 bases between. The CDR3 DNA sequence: TGTGCCAGCAGTTTGCACAGGGGAGGCACCGGGGAGCTGTTTTTT. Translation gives CASSLHRGGTGELFF.

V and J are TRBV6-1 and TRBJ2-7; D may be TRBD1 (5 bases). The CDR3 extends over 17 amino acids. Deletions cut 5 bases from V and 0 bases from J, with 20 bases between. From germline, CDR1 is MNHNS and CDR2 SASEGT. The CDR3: CASSRAVIGAGSYEQYF. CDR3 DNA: TGTGCCAGCAGTCGGGCCGTCATTGGGGCAGGCTCCTACGAGCAGTACTTC.

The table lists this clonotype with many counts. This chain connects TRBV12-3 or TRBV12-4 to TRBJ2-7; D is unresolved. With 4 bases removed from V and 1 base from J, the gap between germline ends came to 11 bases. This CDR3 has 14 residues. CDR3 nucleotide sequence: TGTGCCAGCAGTTCCTCCACCGGGTCCTACGAGCAGTACTTC. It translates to CASSSSTGSYEQYF.

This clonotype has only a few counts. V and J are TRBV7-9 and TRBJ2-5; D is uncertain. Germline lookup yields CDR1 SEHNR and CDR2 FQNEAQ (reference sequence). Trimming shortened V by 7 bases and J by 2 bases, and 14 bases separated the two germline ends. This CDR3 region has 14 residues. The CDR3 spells CASTSWALQETQYF. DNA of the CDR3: TGTGCCAGCACCTCTTGGGCCCTGCAAGAGACCCAGTACTTC.

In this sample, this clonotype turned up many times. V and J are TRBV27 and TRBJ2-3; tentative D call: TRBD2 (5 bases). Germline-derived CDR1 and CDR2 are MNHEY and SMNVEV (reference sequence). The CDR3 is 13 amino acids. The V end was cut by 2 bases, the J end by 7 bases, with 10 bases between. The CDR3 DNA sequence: TGTGCCAGCAGTTTAATGGCGGGCTATACGCAGTATTTT. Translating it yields CASSLMAGYTQYF.

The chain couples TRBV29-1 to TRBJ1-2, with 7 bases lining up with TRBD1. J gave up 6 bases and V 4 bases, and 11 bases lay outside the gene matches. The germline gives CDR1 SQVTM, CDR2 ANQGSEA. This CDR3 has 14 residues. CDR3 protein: CSVGEGGGRDGYTF. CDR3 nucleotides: TGCAGCGTTGGAGAAGGGGGCGGAAGGGATGGCTACACCTTC.

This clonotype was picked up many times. The CDR3 here is CASSLQGQGGTDTQYF. The CDR3 nucleotides read TGTGCCAGCAGCTTACAGGGACAGGGGGGTACAGATACGCAGTATTTT. J is TRBJ2-3 and V is TRBV7-2; 11 positions agree with TRBD1. This CDR3 has 16 amino acids. CDR1 SGHTA and CDR2 FQGNSA come from the germline V gene. With V trimmed by 2 bases and J by 3 bases, 4 bases remained unmatched.

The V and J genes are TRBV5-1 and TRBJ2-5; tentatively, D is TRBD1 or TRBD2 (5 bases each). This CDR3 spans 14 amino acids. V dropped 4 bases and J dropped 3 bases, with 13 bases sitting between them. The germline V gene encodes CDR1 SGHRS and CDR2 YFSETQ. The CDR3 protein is CASSMGRIKETQYF. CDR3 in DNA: TGCGCCAGCAGCATGGGACGGATTAAAGAGACCCAGTACTTC.

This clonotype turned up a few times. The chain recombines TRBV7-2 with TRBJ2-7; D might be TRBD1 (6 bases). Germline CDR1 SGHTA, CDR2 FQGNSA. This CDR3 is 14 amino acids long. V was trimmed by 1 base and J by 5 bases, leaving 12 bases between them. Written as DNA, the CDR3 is TGTGCCAGCAGCTTAGGAGGGGGTCTCCACGAGCAGTACTTC. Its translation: CASSLGGGLHEQYF.

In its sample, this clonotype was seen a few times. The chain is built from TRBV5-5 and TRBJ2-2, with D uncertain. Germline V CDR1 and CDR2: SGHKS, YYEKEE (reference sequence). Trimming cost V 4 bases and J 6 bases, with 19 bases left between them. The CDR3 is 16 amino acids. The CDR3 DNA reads TGTGCCAGCAGCCTGGGGTTCACAGCTTCCCCCGGGGAGCTGTTTTTT. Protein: CASSLGFTASPGELFF.

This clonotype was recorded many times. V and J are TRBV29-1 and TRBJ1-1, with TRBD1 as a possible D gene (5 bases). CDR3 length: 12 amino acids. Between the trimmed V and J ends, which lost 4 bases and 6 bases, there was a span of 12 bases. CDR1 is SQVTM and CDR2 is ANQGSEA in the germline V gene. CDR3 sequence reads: CSVGSGTAEAFF. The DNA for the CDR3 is TGCAGCGTTGGGTCGGGGACGGCTGAAGCTTTCTTT.

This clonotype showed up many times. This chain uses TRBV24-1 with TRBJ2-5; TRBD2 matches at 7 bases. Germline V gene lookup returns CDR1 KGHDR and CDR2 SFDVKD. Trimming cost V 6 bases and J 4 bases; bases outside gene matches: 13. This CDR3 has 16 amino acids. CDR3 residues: CATSTLSVGGLETQYF. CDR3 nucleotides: TGTGCCACCAGTACCCTTAGCGTGGGGGGGTTAGAGACCCAGTACTTC.

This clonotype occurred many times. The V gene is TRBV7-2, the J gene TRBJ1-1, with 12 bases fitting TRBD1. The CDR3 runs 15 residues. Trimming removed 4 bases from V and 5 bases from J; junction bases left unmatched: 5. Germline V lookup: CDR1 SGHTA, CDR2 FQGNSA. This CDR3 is CASSSGQGALTEAFF. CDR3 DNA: TGTGCCAGCAGCTCGGGACAGGGGGCTTTGACTGAAGCTTTCTTT.